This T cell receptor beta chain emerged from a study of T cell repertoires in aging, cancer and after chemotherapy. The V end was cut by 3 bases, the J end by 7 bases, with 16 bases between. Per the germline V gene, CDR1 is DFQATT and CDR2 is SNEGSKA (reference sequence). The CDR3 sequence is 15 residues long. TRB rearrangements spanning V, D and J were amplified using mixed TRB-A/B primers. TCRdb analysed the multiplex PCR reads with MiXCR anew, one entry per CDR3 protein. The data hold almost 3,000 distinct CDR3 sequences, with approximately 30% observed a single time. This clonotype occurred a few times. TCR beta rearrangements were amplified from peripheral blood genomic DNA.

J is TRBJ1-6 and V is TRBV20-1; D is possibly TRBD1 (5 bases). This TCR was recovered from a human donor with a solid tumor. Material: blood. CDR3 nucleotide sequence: TGCAGTGCTAGTGAGCGTGGGACGGGGAATTCACCCCTCCACTTT. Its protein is CSASERGTGNSPLHF.